The next 27 T cell receptor beta chains were all read from a single sample in a study of cytomegalovirus exposure and HLA in healthy donors. The PCR made use of 60 Vbeta and 13 Jbeta primers. The protocol was immunoSEQ multiplex PCR, while the TCRdb copy is restricted to in-frame clones and leaves out a portion. Of roughly 160,000 clones in the sample, 85% are singletons; the top ten hold 1%. What was sequenced was PBMCs. These receptors were collected from a boy aged 2 to 10 in good health and CMV-seronegative.

This clone was picked up a small number of times. This chain joins TRBV7-9 and TRBJ2-7; 9 positions agree with TRBD2. V was clipped by 4 bases and J by 0 bases; unmatched bases: 4. CDR1 SEHNR and CDR2 FQNEAQ come from the germline V gene (reference sequence). There are 15 residues in the CDR3. This CDR3 reads CASSSTSGDSYEQYF. The CDR3 DNA is TGTGCCAGCAGCTCGACTAGCGGCGACTCCTACGAGCAGTACTTC.

The J gene is TRBJ1-5, the V gene TRBV29-1, with D possibly TRBD1 on 6 matching bases. Trimming stripped 4 bases from V and 5 bases from J, with 12 bases between. CDR1 and CDR2 (germline): SQVTM, ANQGSEA. The CDR3 extends over 13 amino acids. This CDR3 reads CSVVQAGDQPQHF. As DNA, the CDR3 is TGCAGCGTTGTTCAGGCAGGGGATCAGCCCCAGCATTTT.

The chain couples TRBV20-1 to TRBJ2-1; D gene uncertain. The CDR3 length is 10 residues. Germline V gene lookup returns CDR1 DFQATT and CDR2 SNEGSKA (reference sequence). V was shortened by 5 bases and J by 9 bases, with 8 bases between the two germline ends. The CDR3 is CSAPKREQFF. The CDR3 nucleotides are TGCAGTGCTCCTAAGCGTGAGCAGTTCTTC.

This sequence joins TRBV2 and TRBJ2-5; tentatively, D is TRBD1 (5 bases). V lost 5 bases, J lost 2 bases, and 9 bases lay in between. CDR3 length: 13 amino acids. Germline lookup yields CDR1 SNHLY and CDR2 FYNNEI. As DNA, the CDR3 is TGTGCCAGCAGTTTAGACAGACAAGAGACCCAGTACTTC. Encoded protein: CASSLDRQETQYF. Looking up the rest from reference TRBV2 and TRBJ2-5 gives the full variable domain: EPEVTQTPSHQVTQMGQEVILRCVPISNHLYFYWYRQILGQKVEFLVSFYNNEISEKSEIFDDQFSVERPDGSNFTLKIRSTKLEDSAMYFCASSLDRQETQYFGPGTRLLVL.

The chain employs TRBV6-1 and TRBJ2-5, with a possible D match to TRBD1 (6 bases). The V end was cut by 8 bases, the J end by 7 bases, with 20 bases between. The germline V gene encodes CDR1 MNHNS and CDR2 SASEGT. The CDR3 extends over 14 amino acids. CDR3 coding DNA: TGTGCCAGCCGTATGGGGGCTTACGAGGGGACCCAGTACTTC. Residues: CASRMGAYEGTQYF.

A word on this clone: One junction end disagrees with the germline gene, perhaps due to a read error. V usage is TRBV2 and J usage is TRBJ2-2; weak D call: TRBD2 (7 bases). The germline V gene encodes CDR1 SNHLY and CDR2 FYNNEI. The CDR3 runs to 14 residues. The CDR3 nucleotides are TGTGCCAGCAGACAAAACGAGGGGGGGGGCGCGGAGCTTTTT. Translated: CASRQNEGGGAELF.

V usage is TRBV7-8 and J usage is TRBJ2-3, with 9 bases lining up with TRBD2. This CDR3 region has 16 residues. J was trimmed by 2 bases and V by 1 base; bases with no gene match: 4. In germline, CDR1 is SGHVS, CDR2 FQNEAQ. As DNA, the CDR3 is TGTGCCAGCAGCTTAGGGCGGGAGGGCTACACAGATACGCAGTATTTT. This sequence encodes CASSLGREGYTDTQYF. Full variable domain (remainder filled in from reference TRBV7-8 and TRBJ2-3): GAGVSQSPRYKVAKRGQDVALRCDPISGHVSLFWYQQALGQGPEFLTYFQNEAQLDKSGLPSDRFFAERPEGSVSTLKIQRTQQEDSAVYLCASSLGREGYTDTQYFGPGTRLTVL.

The chain has TRBV19 and TRBJ2-2; 8 positions match TRBD1. V shed 3 bases, J shed 0 bases, and the junction held 3 bases outside the gene matches. Germline values: CDR1 LNHDA, CDR2 SQIVND (reference sequence). This CDR3 has 16 amino acids. The chain's CDR3 is CASSIRGPANTGELFF. The CDR3 region has the DNA TGTGCCAGTAGTATCAGGGGGCCCGCGAACACCGGGGAGCTGTTTTTT.

The chain recombines TRBV9 with TRBJ2-2; D not certain. Germline loops: CDR1 SGDLS, CDR2 YYNGEE. Trimming cost V 4 bases and J 4 bases, with 17 bases left between them. The CDR3 is 16 amino acids. The CDR3 reads CASSPAPGIITGELFF. The CDR3 bases are TGTGCCAGCAGCCCCGCCCCAGGAATCATCACCGGGGAGCTGTTTTTT.

The chain joins TRBV15 to TRBJ1-1; perhaps TRBD1 as D (5 bases). Per the germline V gene, CDR1 is LNHNV and CDR2 is YYDKDF (reference sequence). Deletions cut 1 base from V and 5 bases from J, with 17 bases between. The length of the CDR3 is 16 residues. For the CDR3, the DNA is TGTGCCACCAGCAGAGTCTCCGGAAGGGGAGGGACTGAAGCTTTCTTT. Translating it yields CATSRVSGRGGTEAFF.

This clone was found once. The gene calls are TRBV19 and TRBJ2-3; 10 nucleotides align to TRBD2. Per the germline V gene, CDR1 is LNHDA and CDR2 is SQIVND (reference sequence). The CDR3 runs 15 residues. V shed 4 bases, J shed 4 bases, and the junction held 5 bases outside the gene matches. The CDR3 nucleotides read TGTGCCAGTAGTAGTAGCGGGGGGCGCGCAGATACGCAGTATTTT. This gives the protein CASSSSGGRADTQYF.

This rearrangement joins TRBV6-1 to TRBJ2-5; a possible D gene is TRBD2 (6 bases). The V end lost 3 bases, the J end lost 3 bases, and 11 bases lay between the germline ends. This CDR3 has 14 residues. CDR1 and CDR2 from the germline V gene are MNHNS and SASEGT. The CDR3 reads CASSDSGGEETQYF. CDR3 sequence (DNA): TGTGCCAGCAGTGATTCCGGGGGAGAAGAGACCCAGTACTTC.

This chain joins TRBV29-1 and TRBJ2-2, with TRBD1 identical over 11 bases. Germline CDR1 is SQVTM and CDR2 is ANQGSEA. The junction had 11 bases not matched to a gene; V was cut back by 5 bases and J by 3 bases. This CDR3 contains 17 residues. The CDR3 sequence is CSVRWTGGEIDTGELFF. The CDR3 DNA sequence: TGCAGCGTTCGGTGGACAGGGGGCGAAATTGACACCGGGGAGCTGTTTTTT.

This chain uses TRBV5-6 with TRBJ1-1, with D perhaps TRBD1 (6 bases). Per germline, CDR1 SGHDT and CDR2 YYEEEE. The length of the CDR3 is 13 residues. Trimming took off 4 bases at V and 10 bases at J, with 17 bases between the two ends. CDR3 protein: CASSAQGVGVAFF. In DNA, the CDR3 is TGTGCCAGCAGCGCACAGGGTGTCGGCGTAGCTTTCTTT.

This clone was recorded a few times. The DNA of the CDR3 is TGTGCCAGCAGTTCACTCCGGGACAGGGCTGAAGCTTTCTTT. Translation gives CASSSLRDRAEAFF. The chain carries TRBV6-1 and TRBJ1-1; the match to TRBD1 covers 9 bases. The V and J ends lost 5 bases and 6 bases, in that order; junction bases with no gene match: 7. The CDR3 has 14 amino acids. Germline CDR1 and CDR2: MNHNS and SASEGT.

The chain recombines TRBV7-8 with TRBJ2-3; D is undetermined. The CDR3 is made up of 18 amino acids. The germline V and J ends were trimmed by 5 bases and 2 bases, with 23 bases remaining between them. The germline CDR1 and CDR2 sequences are SGHVS and FQNEAQ. CDR3 amino acids: CASSPYLILQPSTDTQYF. The CDR3 region has the DNA TGTGCCAGCAGCCCGTACTTAATTTTACAGCCCTCCACAGATACGCAGTATTTT.

This rearrangement joins TRBV2 to TRBJ2-1; a weak D match, TRBD2 (6 bases). CDR1 is SNHLY, CDR2 FYNNEI, per germline. The CDR3 contains 17 residues. V gave up 6 bases and J gave up 1 base, with 19 bases separating them. This chain's CDR3 is CASRVGYSGGSYNEQFF. CDR3 coding DNA: TGTGCCAGCAGGGTGGGCTATAGCGGAGGGTCCTACAATGAGCAGTTCTTC. The variable domain in full, with the rest retrieved from reference TRBV2 and TRBJ2-1, is EPEVTQTPSHQVTQMGQEVILRCVPISNHLYFYWYRQILGQKVEFLVSFYNNEISEKSEIFDDQFSVERPDGSNFTLKIRSTKLEDSAMYFCASRVGYSGGSYNEQFFGPGTRLTVL.

This clone was seen a handful of times. The J gene is TRBJ2-7, the V gene TRBV4-1; TRBD1 matches at 7 bases. The CDR3 spans 18 residues. Germline CDR1 is MGHRA and CDR2 is YSYEKL. V gave up 1 base and J gave up 3 bases; unmatched junction bases: 15. In DNA, the CDR3 is TGCGCCAGCAGCCAAGGACCTCGGGACAGTCGCAGGAACTACGAGCAGTACTTC. Its protein is CASSQGPRDSRRNYEQYF.

The DNA for the CDR3 is TGTGCCAGCAGCTTCCGGGACAGGGGCACTGAAGCTTTCTTT. It is translated as CASSFRDRGTEAFF. The V and J genes are TRBV5-6 and TRBJ1-1, with TRBD1 matching 10 bases. Germline V gene data show CDR1 as SGHDT and CDR2 as YYEEEE. This CDR3 has 14 residues. The V gene end was trimmed by 2 bases and the J gene end by 4 bases; junction bases not matched to a gene: 2.

The chain recombines TRBV5-8 with TRBJ2-7; 9 nucleotides line up with TRBD1. V shed 4 bases, J shed 4 bases, and the junction held 6 bases outside the gene matches. This CDR3 is built from 14 residues. Germline CDR1 is SGHTS and CDR2 is YDEGEE. Here the CDR3 reads CASSTGGASYEQYF. CDR3 coding DNA: TGTGCCAGCAGCACAGGGGGCGCTTCGTACGAGCAGTACTTC. The full variable domain, its missing parts supplied by reference TRBV5-8 and TRBJ2-7, is EAGVTQSPTHLIKTRGQQATLRCSPISGHTSVYWYQQALGLGLQFLLWYDEGEERNRGNFPPRFSGRQFPNYSSELNVNALELEDSALYLCASSTGGASYEQYFGPGTRLTVT.

The V and J genes are TRBV11-3 and TRBJ2-1, with 8 positions matching TRBD2. The germline V gene encodes CDR1 SGHNT and CDR2 YENEEA. This CDR3 spans 17 amino acids. J lost 8 bases, V lost 5 bases, and 17 bases had no gene match. CDR3 loop: CASSGSTSGRSTDEQFF. The CDR3 DNA follows: TGTGCCAGCAGCGGTAGTACTAGCGGAAGATCCACCGATGAGCAGTTCTTC.

This rearrangement joins TRBV10-3 to TRBJ1-1; D unresolved. Trimming pared 0 bases from V and 8 bases from J, leaving 7 bases between. CDR1 and CDR2 from the germline V gene are ENHRY and SYGVKD. This CDR3 is built from 12 residues. The CDR3 DNA follows: TGTGCCATCAGTGAGTCCCGGGAGGAAGCTTTCTTT. Its protein is CAISESREEAFF.

The V and J genes are TRBV5-1 and TRBJ2-1, with D maybe TRBD1 (7 bases). Trimming removed 4 bases at V and 3 bases at J, with 14 bases between. CDR1 is SGHRS and CDR2 is YFSETQ in the germline V gene. The CDR3 consists of 15 residues. CDR3 bases: TGCGCCAGCAGCCAGGGCGGGACAGACTACAATGAGCAGTTCTTC. Amino acid sequence: CASSQGGTDYNEQFF.

The CDR3 region is CASSRGRDTEAFF. The DNA for the CDR3 is TGTGCCAGCAGTAGGGGGCGAGACACTGAAGCTTTCTTT. The chain carries TRBV6-6 and TRBJ1-1; 7 bases align to TRBD1. The CDR3 has 13 amino acids. V shed 5 bases and J 3 bases; nucleotides not matched to a gene: 3. CDR1 is MNHNY and CDR2 is SVGAGI in the germline V gene (reference sequence).

The chain employs TRBV27 and TRBJ1-5; TRBD1 might be the D (6 bases). Per the germline V gene, CDR1 is MNHEY and CDR2 is SMNVEV (reference sequence). This CDR3 has 15 amino acids. Trimming took 5 bases from V and 5 from J, leaving 16 bases between them. Written as DNA, the CDR3 is TGTGCCAGCAGTCCCGTCCAGGGGATAGATCAGCCCCAGCATTTT. This sequence encodes CASSPVQGIDQPQHF.

This clone was observed a single time. The same CDR3 arises from other DNA sequences in this sample as well. The chain links TRBV4-1 to TRBJ1-1; 8 positions match TRBD1. J was trimmed by 2 bases and V by 0 bases; bases with no gene match: 2. Germline CDR1 is MGHRA and CDR2 is YSYEKL. There are 15 residues in the CDR3. CDR3 sequence: CASSQDRGRNTEAFF. Written as DNA, the CDR3 is TGCGCCAGCAGCCAAGACAGGGGGCGTAACACTGAAGCTTTCTTT.

The chain recombines TRBV9 with TRBJ2-5, with a tentative D call TRBD2 (6 bases). Trimming stripped 5 bases from V and 5 bases from J, with 19 bases between. This CDR3 contains 15 residues. Germline CDR1 is SGDLS and CDR2 is YYNGEE. CDR3 loop: CASSPSSEGRETQYF. The CDR3 coding sequence is TGTGCCAGCAGTCCCTCTTCAGAGGGGAGGGAGACCCAGTACTTC.